The clone carrying this T cell receptor beta chain was seen a single time. Its antigen remains unknown. The entire patient cohort was treatment-naive prior to thyroid surgery. The entry originates in a study of metastatic and nonmetastatic thyroid tumors. Study-level information: Repertoires from malignant and benign thyroid patients were compared across blood and tumor or nodule tissue.

The study's findings and limits: Across blood and tumor, TCR beta diversity in malignant thyroid tumors was reportedly significantly higher than in benign nodules.

Per germline, CDR1 LNHDA and CDR2 SQIVND (reference sequence). The V and J ends lost 3 bases and 7 bases, in that order; junction bases with no gene match: 8. This CDR3 is 16 amino acids long. Per the authors' pipeline: A papillary thyroid cancer distant-metastasis classifier was built from CDR3 differences across clinicopathological groups. TCRdb re-called the PCR reads with MiXCR. The V and J calls were determined by TCRdb, not by the authors. The data hold 21,000 or so clones, with roughly 18% observed a single time. The sequenced sample was blood. This TCR derives from a male donor with papillary thyroid cancer or a benign thyroid nodule (not recorded which). Some clones in this sample may be carry-over from other donors' samples. The genes are TRBV19 and TRBJ1-5; 11 nucleotides agree with TRBD1. The CDR3 reads CASSMAGQGARQPQHF. The CDR3 region has the DNA TGTGCCAGTAGTATGGCTGGACAGGGGGCACGACAGCCCCAGCATTTT.